Listed below are T cell receptor beta chains from one sample, sequenced in a study of blood T cell repertoires in COVID-19. Profiling relied on immunoSEQ multiplex PCR, and the TCRdb table lists in-frame clones only, not all of them. The sample gives some 56,000 clones, 80% of which show up once; more than 7% is in the top ten. Input material: peripheral blood. These receptors originate from a man aged 55 to 70 with acute or convalescent COVID-19. Each CDR3 is given with its conserved first and last residue. A D gene is named only where the DNA matches it firmly. Where a row states a size, it is once, few, many or the class of an expanded clone; other rows omit it.

J gene	D gene	V gene	clone size	CDR3 protein	CDR3 DNA
TRBJ1-1	.	TRBV6-5	.	CASLRQAMNTEAFF	TGTGCCAGCCTTAGACAGGCGATGAACACTGAAGCTTTCTTT
TRBJ1-1	TRBD1	TRBV11-3	once	CASSLVGTAEAFF	TGTGCCAGCAGCTTAGTAGGGACAGCTGAAGCTTTCTTT
TRBJ1-3	TRBD1	TRBV2	.	CASRQGAQDTIYF	TGTGCCAGCAGACAGGGGGCTCAGGACACCATATATTTT
TRBJ1-2	TRBD1	TRBV7-8	.	CASLPKGGQGGYGYTF	TGTGCCAGCCTTCCCAAAGGGGGACAGGGGGGCTATGGCTACACCTTC
TRBJ1-2	TRBD1	TRBV29-1	.	CSVEEVTGPYGYTF	TGCAGCGTTGAAGAAGTGACAGGGCCCTATGGCTACACCTTC
TRBJ2-2	TRBD1	TRBV30	few	CAWRGGQLTGELFF	TGTGCCTGGAGAGGGGGACAGCTCACCGGGGAGCTGTTTTTT
TRBJ1-2	TRBD1	TRBV28	.	CASSYPGQGAYGYTF	TGTGCCAGCAGTTATCCGGGACAGGGGGCCTATGGCTACACCTTC
TRBJ1-5	TRBD1	TRBV2	.	CASGTGTASNQPQHF	TGTGCCAGCGGAACCGGGACAGCTAGCAATCAGCCCCAGCATTTT
TRBJ1-5	.	TRBV7-8	.	CASSPKGWGSPQHF	TGTGCCAGCAGCCCCAAGGGGTGGGGATCGCCCCAGCATTTT
TRBJ1-1	TRBD1	TRBV5-1	.	CASSDDLQGAEAFF	TGCGCCAGCAGCGACGACCTGCAGGGGGCTGAAGCTTTCTTT
TRBJ1-1	.	TRBV7-8	.	CASSLRRTDTEAFF	TGTGCCAGCAGCTTAAGAAGGACTGACACTGAAGCTTTCTTT
TRBJ2-4	TRBD1	TRBV7-8	.	CASSTRQGAKNIQYF	TGTGCCAGCAGCACCAGACAGGGCGCCAAAAACATTCAGTACTTC